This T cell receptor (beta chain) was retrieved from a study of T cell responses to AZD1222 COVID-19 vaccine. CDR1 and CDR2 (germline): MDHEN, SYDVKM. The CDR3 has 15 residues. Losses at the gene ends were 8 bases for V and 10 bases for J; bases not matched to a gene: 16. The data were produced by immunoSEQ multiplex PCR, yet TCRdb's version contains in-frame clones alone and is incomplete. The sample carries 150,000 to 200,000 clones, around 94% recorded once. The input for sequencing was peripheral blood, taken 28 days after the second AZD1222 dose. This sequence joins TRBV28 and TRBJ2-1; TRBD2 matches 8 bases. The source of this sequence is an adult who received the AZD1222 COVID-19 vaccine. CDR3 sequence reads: CASRVPAGGLLEQFF. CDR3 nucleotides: TGTGCCAGCCGGGTCCCGGCGGGAGGTTTACTCGAGCAGTTCTTC.